This T cell receptor (beta chain) was identified during a study of T-cell reconstitution after alpha-beta-depleted transplantation in children. For TCRbeta, the library was prepared with unique molecular identifiers. TCRdb reprocessed the PCR reads with MiXCR, giving one entry per CDR3 protein. The sample gives some 290,000 distinct CDR3 sequences, 9.5% to 10% of which show up once; about 9.5% is in the top ten. This clonotype was recorded many times. The germline gives CDR1 DFQATT, CDR2 SNEGSKA (reference sequence). V shed 0 bases and J shed 7 bases, with 12 bases lying between them. The CDR3 is 14 amino acids.

The TCR sequence derives from a human donor who donated a stem cell graft to a child with SCID. V gene TRBV20-1 combines with J gene TRBJ2-2, with D maybe TRBD2 (6 bases). The sample here was PBMCs from the stem cell graft donor, taken from the stem cell graft. In DNA form, the CDR3 reads TGCAGTGCTAGAGACCAGGGAGGTGGCGGGGAGCTGTTTTTT. It is translated as CSARDQGGGGELFF.